The clone carrying this TCR beta chain was counted a few times. Trimming removed 2 bases from V and 2 bases from J, with 11 bases in between. The germline V gene has CDR1 KGHDR and CDR2 SFDVKD. This CDR3 contains 15 residues. Authors' processing steps: Researchers report that nucleated cell counts were estimated from reference gene primer amplification. Produced via immunoSEQ multiplex PCR; TCRdb's table is partial and in-frame only. The V and J calls and clone size were taken over from that table, and D and trimming were inferred from the DNA. The sample includes some 140,000 clones, roughly four fifths of them seen just once. The data were obtained in a study of blood T cell repertoires in COVID-19. Study overall: Donors in the United States, Italy and Spain gave samples during acute or convalescent COVID-19. Sources were T cells, B-cell-depleted T cells, or PBMCs; the material itself was cDNA or gDNA.

This clonotype originated in a man between 35 and 55 years old with acute COVID-19. The chain has TRBV24-1 and TRBJ1-2, with D possibly TRBD1 on 5 matching bases. Sequenced: PBMCs or T cells enriched from blood (not recorded which). CDR3 DNA: TGTGCCACCAGTGATTCTCTCCGGGGGAACTATGGCTACACCTTC. This encodes CATSDSLRGNYGYTF.